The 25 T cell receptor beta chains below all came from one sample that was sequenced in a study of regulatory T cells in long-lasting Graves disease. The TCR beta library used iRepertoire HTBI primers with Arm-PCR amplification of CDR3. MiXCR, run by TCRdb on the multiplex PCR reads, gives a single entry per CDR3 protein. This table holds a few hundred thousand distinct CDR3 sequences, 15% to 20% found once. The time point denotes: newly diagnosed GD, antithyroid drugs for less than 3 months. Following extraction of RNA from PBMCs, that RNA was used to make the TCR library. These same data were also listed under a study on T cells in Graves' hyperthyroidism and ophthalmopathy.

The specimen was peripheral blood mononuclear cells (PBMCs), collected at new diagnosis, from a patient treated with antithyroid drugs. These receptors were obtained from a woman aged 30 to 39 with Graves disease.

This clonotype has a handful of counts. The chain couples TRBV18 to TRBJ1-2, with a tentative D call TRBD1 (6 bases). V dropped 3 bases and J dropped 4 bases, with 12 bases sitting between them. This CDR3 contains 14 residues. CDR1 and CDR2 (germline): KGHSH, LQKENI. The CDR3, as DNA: TGTGCCAGCTCACCGACAGGCCCCGTCTATGGCTACACCTTC. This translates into CASSPTGPVYGYTF.

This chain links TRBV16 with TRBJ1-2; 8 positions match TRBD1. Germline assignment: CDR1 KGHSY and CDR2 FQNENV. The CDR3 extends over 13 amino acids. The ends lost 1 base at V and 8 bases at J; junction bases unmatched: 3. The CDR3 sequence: CASSQYRGKGYTF. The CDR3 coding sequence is TGTGCCAGCAGCCAATACAGGGGGAAAGGCTACACCTTC.

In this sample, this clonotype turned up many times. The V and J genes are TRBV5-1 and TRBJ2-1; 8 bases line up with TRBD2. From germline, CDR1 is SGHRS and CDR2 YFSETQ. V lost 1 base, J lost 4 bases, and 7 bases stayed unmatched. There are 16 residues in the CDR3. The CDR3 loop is CASSLRGRGAYNEQFF. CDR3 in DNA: TGCGCCAGCAGCTTGAGAGGGCGGGGGGCTTACAATGAGCAGTTCTTC.

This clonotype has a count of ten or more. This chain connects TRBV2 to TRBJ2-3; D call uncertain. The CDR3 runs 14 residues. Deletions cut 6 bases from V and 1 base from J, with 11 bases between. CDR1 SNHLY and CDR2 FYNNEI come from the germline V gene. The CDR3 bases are TGTGCCAGCAGGCTAGAAGTCGGCACAGATACGCAGTATTTT. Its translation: CASRLEVGTDTQYF.

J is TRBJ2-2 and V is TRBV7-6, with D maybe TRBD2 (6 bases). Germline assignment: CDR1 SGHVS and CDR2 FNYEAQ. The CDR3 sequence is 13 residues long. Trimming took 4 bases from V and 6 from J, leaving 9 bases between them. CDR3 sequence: CASSSSVSGELFF. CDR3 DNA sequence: TGTGCCAGCAGCTCTAGCGTCTCCGGGGAGCTGTTTTTT.

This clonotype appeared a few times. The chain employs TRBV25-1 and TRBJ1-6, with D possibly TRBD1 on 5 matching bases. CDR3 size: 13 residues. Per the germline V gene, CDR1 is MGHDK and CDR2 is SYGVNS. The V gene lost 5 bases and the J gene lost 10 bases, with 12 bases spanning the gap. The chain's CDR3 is CASSQGSISPLHF. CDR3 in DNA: TGTGCCAGCAGTCAGGGCAGTATCTCACCCCTCCACTTT.

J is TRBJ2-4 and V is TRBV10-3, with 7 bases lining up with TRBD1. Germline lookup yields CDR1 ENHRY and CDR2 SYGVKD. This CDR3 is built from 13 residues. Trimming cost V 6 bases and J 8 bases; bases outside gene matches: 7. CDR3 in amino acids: CAIRDDRVYIQYF. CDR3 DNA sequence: TGTGCCATCAGAGATGACAGGGTATACATTCAGTACTTC.

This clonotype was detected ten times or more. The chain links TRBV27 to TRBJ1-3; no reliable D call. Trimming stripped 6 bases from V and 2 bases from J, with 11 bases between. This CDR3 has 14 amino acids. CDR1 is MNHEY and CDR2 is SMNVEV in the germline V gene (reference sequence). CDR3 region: CASREGMAGNTIYF. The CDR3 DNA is TGTGCCAGCAGAGAAGGAATGGCTGGAAACACCATATATTTT.

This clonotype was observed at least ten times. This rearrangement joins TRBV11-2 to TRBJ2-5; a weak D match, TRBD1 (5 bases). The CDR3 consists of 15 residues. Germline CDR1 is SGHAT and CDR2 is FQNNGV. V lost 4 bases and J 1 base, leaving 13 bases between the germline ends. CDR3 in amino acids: CASSSRLGPQETQYF. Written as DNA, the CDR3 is TGTGCCAGCAGCTCTCGCTTGGGGCCCCAAGAGACCCAGTACTTC.

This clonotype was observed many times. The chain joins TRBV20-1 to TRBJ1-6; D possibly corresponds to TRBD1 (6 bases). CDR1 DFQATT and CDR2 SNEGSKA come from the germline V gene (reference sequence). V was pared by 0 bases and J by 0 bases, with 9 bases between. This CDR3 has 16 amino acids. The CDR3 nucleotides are TGCAGTGCTAGAGATGACAGGAGCTCCTATAATTCACCCCTCCACTTT. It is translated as CSARDDRSSYNSPLHF.

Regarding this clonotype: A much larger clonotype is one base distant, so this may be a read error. The CDR3: CSAPGESTATQYF. The CDR3 bases are TGCAGTGCTCCCGGGGAAAGCACAGCTACGCAGTATTTT. The chain is built from TRBV20-1 and TRBJ2-3; perhaps TRBD2 as D (5 bases). Germline V gene sequence: CDR1 DFQATT, CDR2 SNEGSKA (reference sequence). This CDR3 is built from 13 residues.

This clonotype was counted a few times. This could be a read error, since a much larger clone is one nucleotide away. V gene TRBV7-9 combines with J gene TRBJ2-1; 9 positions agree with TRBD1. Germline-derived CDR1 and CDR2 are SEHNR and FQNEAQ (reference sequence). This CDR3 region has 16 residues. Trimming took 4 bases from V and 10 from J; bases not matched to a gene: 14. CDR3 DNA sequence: TGTGCCAGCAGCTCAGGACAGGGGAGTAAGACCTACGAGCAGTTCTTC. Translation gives CASSSGQGSKTYEQFF.

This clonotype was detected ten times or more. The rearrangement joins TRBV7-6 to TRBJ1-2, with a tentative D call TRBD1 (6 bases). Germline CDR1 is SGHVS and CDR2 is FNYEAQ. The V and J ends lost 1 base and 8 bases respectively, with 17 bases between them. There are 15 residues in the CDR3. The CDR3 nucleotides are TGTGCCAGCAGCTTAGTTTCCGGGGGCGTGGGGGGCTACACCTTC. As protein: CASSLVSGGVGGYTF.

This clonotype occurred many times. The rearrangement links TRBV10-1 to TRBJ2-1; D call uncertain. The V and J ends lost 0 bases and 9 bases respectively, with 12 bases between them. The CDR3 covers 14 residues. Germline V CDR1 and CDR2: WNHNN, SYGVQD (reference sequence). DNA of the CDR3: TGCGCCAGCAGTGAGTCGCGTGCGATAGGTGAGCAGTTCTTC. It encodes CASSESRAIGEQFF.

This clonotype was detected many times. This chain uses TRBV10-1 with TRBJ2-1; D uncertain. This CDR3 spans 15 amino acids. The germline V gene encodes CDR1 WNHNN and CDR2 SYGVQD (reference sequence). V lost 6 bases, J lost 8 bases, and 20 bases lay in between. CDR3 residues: CASSPSGGKGDEQFF. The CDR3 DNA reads TGCGCCAGCAGCCCCTCCGGTGGGAAGGGCGATGAGCAGTTCTTC.

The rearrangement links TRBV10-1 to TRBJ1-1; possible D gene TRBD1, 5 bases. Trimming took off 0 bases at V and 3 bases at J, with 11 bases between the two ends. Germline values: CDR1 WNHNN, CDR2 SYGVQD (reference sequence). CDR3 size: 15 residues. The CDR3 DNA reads TGCGCCAGCAGTGAGTCGTTAGGGGCGGACACTGAAGCTTTCTTT. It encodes CASSESLGADTEAFF.

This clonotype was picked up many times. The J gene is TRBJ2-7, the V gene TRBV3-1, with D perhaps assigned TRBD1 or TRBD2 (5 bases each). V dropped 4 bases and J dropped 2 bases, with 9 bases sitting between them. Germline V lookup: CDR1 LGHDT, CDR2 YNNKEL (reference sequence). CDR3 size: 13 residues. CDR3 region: CASSPRDPYEQYF. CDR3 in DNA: TGTGCCAGCAGCCCCAGGGACCCCTACGAGCAGTACTTC.

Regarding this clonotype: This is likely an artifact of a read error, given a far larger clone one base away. CDR3 sequence reads: CAGSLDSTDEKLFF. The CDR3, as DNA: TGTGCCGGCAGCTTAGATTCGACAGATGAAAAACTGTTTTTT. The rearrangement links TRBV7-2 to TRBJ1-4, with a possible D match to TRBD1 (5 bases). The CDR3 sequence is 14 residues long. Per the germline V gene, CDR1 is SGHTA and CDR2 is FQGNSA.

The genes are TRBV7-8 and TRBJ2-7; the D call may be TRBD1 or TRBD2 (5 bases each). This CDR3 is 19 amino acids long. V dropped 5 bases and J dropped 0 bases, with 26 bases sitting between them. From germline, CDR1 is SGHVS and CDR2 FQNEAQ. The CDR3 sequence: CASSPPMDWGLASSYEQYF. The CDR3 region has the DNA TGTGCCAGCAGCCCCCCTATGGATTGGGGCCTAGCCAGCTCCTACGAGCAGTACTTC.

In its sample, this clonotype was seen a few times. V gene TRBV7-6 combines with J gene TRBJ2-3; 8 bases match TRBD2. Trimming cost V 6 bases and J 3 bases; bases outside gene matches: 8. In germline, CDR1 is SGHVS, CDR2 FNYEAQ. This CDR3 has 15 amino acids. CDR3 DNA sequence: TGTGCCAGCAGTCGACCGGGACTAGAAACAGATACGCAGTATTTT. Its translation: CASSRPGLETDTQYF.

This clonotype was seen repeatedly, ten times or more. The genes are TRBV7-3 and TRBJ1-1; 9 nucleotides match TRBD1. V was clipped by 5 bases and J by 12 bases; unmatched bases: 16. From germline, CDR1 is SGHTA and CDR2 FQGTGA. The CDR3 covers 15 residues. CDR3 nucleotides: TGTGCCAGCAGCCAAGGGACAGGGACGGAGTGGAAAACTTTCTTT. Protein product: CASSQGTGTEWKTFF.

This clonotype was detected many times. CDR3 region: CASSLGPNSGANVLTF. The CDR3 region has the DNA TGTGCCAGCAGCTTAGGACCGAACTCTGGGGCCAACGTCCTGACTTTC. This chain uses TRBV5-5 with TRBJ2-6; unclear D gene. Trimming cost V 2 bases and J 0 bases, with 9 bases left between them. This CDR3 has 16 amino acids. Germline CDR1 SGHKS, CDR2 YYEKEE (reference sequence).

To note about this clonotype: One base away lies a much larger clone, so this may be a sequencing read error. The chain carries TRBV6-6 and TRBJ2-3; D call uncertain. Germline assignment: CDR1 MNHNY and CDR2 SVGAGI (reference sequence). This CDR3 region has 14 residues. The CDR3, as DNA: TGTGCCAGCAGTTACTCGATGTTCAGCGATACGCGGTATTTT. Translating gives CASSYSMFSDTRYF.

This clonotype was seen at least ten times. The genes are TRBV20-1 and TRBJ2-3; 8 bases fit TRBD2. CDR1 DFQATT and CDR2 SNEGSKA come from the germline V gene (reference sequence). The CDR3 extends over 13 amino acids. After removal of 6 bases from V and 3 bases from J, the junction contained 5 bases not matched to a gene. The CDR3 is CSAPPGGTDTQYF. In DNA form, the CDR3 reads TGCAGTGCCCCCCCGGGGGGGACAGATACGCAGTATTTT.

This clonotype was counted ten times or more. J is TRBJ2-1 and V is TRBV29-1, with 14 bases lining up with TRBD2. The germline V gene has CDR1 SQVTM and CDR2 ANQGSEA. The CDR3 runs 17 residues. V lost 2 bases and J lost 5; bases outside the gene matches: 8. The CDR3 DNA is TGCAGCGTTGAAACAGATGGGACTAGCGGGAGAGACAATGAGCAGTTCTTC. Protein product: CSVETDGTSGRDNEQFF.